A single sample is the source of the 20 T cell receptor beta chains below, sequenced in a study of T cell responses to AZD1222 COVID-19 vaccine. The assay was immunoSEQ multiplex PCR, and TCRdb's table has in-frame clones only and misses some. The sample includes 150,000 or so clones, around 90% of them seen just once. The input for sequencing was peripheral blood, taken on day 0 of AZD1222 vaccination. These receptors all come from an adult in good health.

This clone was detected only a few times. CDR3: CASSQEGTGAYEQYF. The CDR3 DNA reads as TGCGCCAGCAGCCAAGAAGGGACAGGGGCCTACGAGCAGTACTTC. The chain is built from TRBV4-1 and TRBJ2-7; 10 nucleotides align to TRBD1. CDR1 and CDR2 (germline): MGHRA, YSYEKL. The CDR3 length is 15 residues. Trimming at V came to 0 bases and at J to 2 bases, leaving 1 base not matched to a gene.

The J gene is TRBJ1-1, the V gene TRBV7-9; D gene uncertain. Germline V gene lookup returns CDR1 SEHNR and CDR2 FQNEAQ (reference sequence). This CDR3 is built from 13 residues. V was shortened by 2 bases and J by 3 bases, with 7 bases between the two germline ends. CDR3 nucleotide sequence: TGTGCCAGCAGCTTAAGCGGGGACACTGAAGCTTTCTTT. Its protein product is CASSLSGDTEAFF.

CDR3 nucleotide sequence: TGTGCCAGCAGTCTCCGGACAGACGCTTTCTTT. Protein sequence: CASSLRTDAFF. The chain is built from TRBV28 and TRBJ1-1, with D perhaps matching TRBD1 (6 bases). Germline-derived CDR1 and CDR2 are MDHEN and SYDVKM. The CDR3 totals 11 residues. Trimming took 5 bases from V and 11 from J, leaving 12 bases between them. Looking up the rest from reference TRBV28 and TRBJ1-1 gives the full variable domain: DVKVTQSSRYLVKRTGEKVFLECVQDMDHENMFWYRQDPGLGLRLIYFSYDVKMKEKGDIPEGYSVSREKKERFSLILESASTNQTSMYLCASSLRTDAFFGQGTRLTVV.

This CDR3 is CASSTQGGNQPQHF. CDR3 DNA: TGTGCCAGCAGTACACAGGGAGGGAATCAGCCCCAGCATTTT. V gene TRBV6-2 or TRBV6-3 combines with J gene TRBJ1-5, with D possibly matching TRBD1 (6 bases). The germline gives CDR1 MNHEY, CDR2 SVGEGT. The CDR3 consists of 14 residues. Trimming pared 5 bases from V and 4 bases from J, leaving 12 bases between.

J is TRBJ1-6 and V is TRBV7-2; D uncertain. Germline CDR1 is SGHTA and CDR2 is FQGNSA. The CDR3 consists of 14 residues. Trimming pared 5 bases from V and 6 bases from J, leaving 11 bases between. The CDR3 loop is CASSPRTANSPLHF. The CDR3 nucleotides read TGTGCCAGCAGCCCCCGGACGGCTAATTCACCCCTCCACTTT.

This chain connects TRBV28 to TRBJ1-6; D remains unclear. The CDR3 has 13 residues. V was shortened by 5 bases and J by 11 bases, with 13 bases between the two germline ends. From germline, CDR1 is MDHEN and CDR2 SYDVKM. DNA for the CDR3: TGTGCCAGCAGTCTTCTAAGCGCTGCACCCCTCCACTTT. As protein: CASSLLSAAPLHF.

The chain has TRBV28 and TRBJ1-6; D possibly corresponds to TRBD1 (6 bases). The ends were cut back, 2 bases at V and 9 bases at J, with 17 bases in the middle. There are 16 residues in the CDR3. Germline CDR1 reads MDHEN; CDR2 reads SYDVKM. Here the CDR3 reads CASSLNWGAPFSPLHF. The CDR3, as DNA: TGTGCCAGCAGTTTAAACTGGGGGGCGCCTTTTTCACCCCTCCACTTT.

The chain employs TRBV9 and TRBJ1-3; a weak D match, TRBD1 (6 bases). V dropped 3 bases and J dropped 8 bases, with 12 bases sitting between them. This CDR3 comprises 13 residues. The germline gives CDR1 SGDLS, CDR2 YYNGEE. Here the CDR3 reads CASSEQGLHTIYF. CDR3 bases: TGTGCCAGCAGCGAACAGGGTTTGCACACCATATATTTT.

The CDR3 region has the DNA TGTGCCTGGAGTTTGAGGGGCGGCTACGAGCAGTACTTC. Residues: CAWSLRGGYEQYF. The chain couples TRBV30 to TRBJ2-7; the D call may be TRBD1 or TRBD2 (5 bases each). Per germline, CDR1 GTSNPN and CDR2 SVGIG (reference sequence). The CDR3 contains 13 residues. With 2 bases removed from V and 3 bases from J, the gap between germline ends came to 11 bases.

V gene TRBV11-2 combines with J gene TRBJ1-1; D is unresolved. Germline V gives CDR1 SGHAT, CDR2 FQNNGV. Between the trimmed V and J ends, which lost 7 bases and 2 bases, there was a span of 17 bases. CDR3 length equals 15 residues. This chain's CDR3 is CASTRRTGFNTEAFF. The CDR3 bases are TGTGCCAGCACCCGACGGACGGGGTTTAACACTGAAGCTTTCTTT.

This chain links TRBV27 with TRBJ1-2; D call uncertain. The V and J ends lost 3 bases and 5 bases respectively, with 16 bases between them. Germline CDR1 and CDR2: MNHEY and SMNVEV (reference sequence). This CDR3 region has 15 residues. DNA of the CDR3: TGTGCCAGCAGTTTTGGTTTCGGGTCTTCATATGGCTACACCTTC. Residues: CASSFGFGSSYGYTF.

The sample holds a few counts of this clone. Written as DNA, the CDR3 is TGTGCCAGTAGTAACAGGGCAACTAATGAAAAACTGTTTTTT. It is translated as CASSNRATNEKLFF. This chain links TRBV19 with TRBJ1-4; TRBD1 might be the D (6 bases). Trimming pared 4 bases from V and 0 bases from J, leaving 6 bases between. Germline assignment: CDR1 LNHDA and CDR2 SQIVND (reference sequence). CDR3 length equals 14 residues.

The V call is TRBV5-6, the J call TRBJ2-1; TRBD2 matches at 10 bases. The CDR3 covers 16 residues. Germline CDR1 SGHDT, CDR2 YYEEEE. Germline trimming cut 4 bases from V and 2 bases from J; bases unmatched to any gene: 6. The CDR3: CASSLSGTSAYNEQFF. DNA for the CDR3: TGTGCCAGCAGCCTATCCGGGACTAGCGCCTACAATGAGCAGTTCTTC.

This clone was recorded only once. The chain is built from TRBV11-2 and TRBJ1-3, with D perhaps matching TRBD1 (5 bases). CDR3 length: 16 amino acids. Germline lookup yields CDR1 SGHAT and CDR2 FQNNGV. V lost 5 bases to trimming and J lost 2 bases, with 16 bases between them. CDR3 sequence reads: CASSLQEEPTGNTIYF. The CDR3 DNA follows: TGTGCCAGCAGCCTACAGGAAGAACCCACTGGAAACACCATATATTTT.

The V gene is TRBV19, the J gene TRBJ1-3, with 9 bases matching TRBD1. Trimming removed 4 bases from V and 1 base from J; junction bases left unmatched: 5. The length of the CDR3 is 16 residues. Germline V gene sequence: CDR1 LNHDA, CDR2 SQIVND (reference sequence). The CDR3 region is CASSRGTGRSGNTIYF. DNA for the CDR3: TGTGCCAGTAGTAGAGGGACAGGGCGGTCTGGAAACACCATATATTTT. The full variable domain, rest sourced from reference TRBV19 and TRBJ1-3, is DGGITQSPKYLFRKEGQNVTLSCEQNLNHDAMYWYRQDPGQGLRLIYYSQIVNDFQKGDIAEGYSVSREKKESFPLTVTSAQKNPTAFYLCASSRGTGRSGNTIYFGEGSWLTVV.

The gene calls are TRBV2 and TRBJ1-1; D call uncertain. Per the germline V gene, CDR1 is SNHLY and CDR2 is FYNNEI. V was clipped by 2 bases and J by 0 bases, with 10 bases between them. The CDR3 consists of 15 residues. CDR3 sequence reads: CASSESPLLNTEAFF. For the CDR3, the DNA is TGTGCCAGCAGTGAATCTCCCCTCTTGAACACTGAAGCTTTCTTT.

The chain recombines TRBV6-5 with TRBJ1-5; no reliable D call. Germline V gene lookup returns CDR1 MNHEY and CDR2 SVGAGI. Trimming shortened V by 4 bases and J by 4 bases, and 14 bases separated the two germline ends. The CDR3 totals 15 residues. The CDR3 region has the DNA TGTGCCAGCAGTTGGCTCCCCGGGCTAAATCAGCCCCAGCATTTT. This encodes CASSWLPGLNQPQHF.

This clone appeared once. CDR3 DNA sequence: TGTGCCAGCAGCTTCGGTCAGGGTACGCGACAGCCCCAGCATTTT. Encoded protein: CASSFGQGTRQPQHF. The chain recombines TRBV7-2 with TRBJ1-5; D might be TRBD1 (5 bases). Deletions cut 3 bases from V and 7 bases from J, with 16 bases between. The CDR3 has 15 amino acids. Per the germline V gene, CDR1 is SGHTA and CDR2 is FQGNSA.

This clone was detected once. The chain recombines TRBV5-6 with TRBJ1-1; D is ambiguous. The CDR3 covers 16 residues. Per germline, CDR1 SGHDT and CDR2 YYEEEE. V shed 4 bases and J shed 1 base, with 17 bases lying between them. The CDR3 reads CASSQPLGSRNTEAFF. The CDR3 DNA sequence: TGTGCCAGCAGCCAACCCTTGGGGAGCAGGAACACTGAAGCTTTCTTT.

The genes are TRBV28 and TRBJ1-3; D not certain. The germline V gene encodes CDR1 MDHEN and CDR2 SYDVKM. CDR3 size: 16 residues. The V end lost 8 bases, the J end lost 1 base, and 18 bases lay between the germline ends. The CDR3 loop is CASGRTSSGSGNTIYF. In DNA form, the CDR3 reads TGTGCCAGCGGAAGAACTTCATCGGGGTCTGGAAACACCATATATTTT. Full variable domain (missing parts from reference TRBV28 and TRBJ1-3): DVKVTQSSRYLVKRTGEKVFLECVQDMDHENMFWYRQDPGLGLRLIYFSYDVKMKEKGDIPEGYSVSREKKERFSLILESASTNQTSMYLCASGRTSSGSGNTIYFGEGSWLTVV.